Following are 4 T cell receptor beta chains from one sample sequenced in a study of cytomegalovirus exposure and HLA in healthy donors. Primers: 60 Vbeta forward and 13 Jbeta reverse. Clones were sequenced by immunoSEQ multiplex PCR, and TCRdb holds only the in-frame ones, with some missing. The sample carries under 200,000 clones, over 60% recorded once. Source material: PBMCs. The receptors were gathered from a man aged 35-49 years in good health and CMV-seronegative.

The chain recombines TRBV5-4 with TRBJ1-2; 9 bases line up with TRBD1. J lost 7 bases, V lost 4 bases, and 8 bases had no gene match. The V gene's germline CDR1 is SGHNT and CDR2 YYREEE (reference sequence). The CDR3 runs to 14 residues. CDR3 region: CASSAGQGYSGYTF. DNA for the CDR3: TGTGCCAGCAGCGCAGGACAGGGGTACAGTGGCTACACCTTC.

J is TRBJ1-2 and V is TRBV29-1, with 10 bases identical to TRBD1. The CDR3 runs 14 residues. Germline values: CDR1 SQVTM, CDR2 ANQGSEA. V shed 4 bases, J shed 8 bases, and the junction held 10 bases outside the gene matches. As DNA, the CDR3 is TGCAGCGTTGTAAAGACAGGGGGCGCGGGAGGCTACACCTTC. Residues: CSVVKTGGAGGYTF.

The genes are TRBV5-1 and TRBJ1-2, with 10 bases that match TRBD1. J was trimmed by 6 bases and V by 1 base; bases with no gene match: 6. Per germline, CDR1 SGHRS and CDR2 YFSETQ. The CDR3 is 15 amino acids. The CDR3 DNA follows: TGCGCCAGCAGCTTGATGGGACAGGGGTCGGATGGCTACACCTTC. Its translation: CASSLMGQGSDGYTF.

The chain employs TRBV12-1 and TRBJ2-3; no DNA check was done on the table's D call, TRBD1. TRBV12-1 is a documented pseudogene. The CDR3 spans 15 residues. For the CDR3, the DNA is TGTGCCAGCAGCACGACTAGGGGGCCCACAGATACGCAGTATTTT. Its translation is CASSTTRGPTDTQYF.